These T cell receptor beta chains were read from a single sample in a study of T cells in Graves' hyperthyroidism and ophthalmopathy. TCRdb re-called the multiplex PCR reads through MiXCR, storing one row per CDR3 protein. This sample carries about 460,000 distinct CDR3 sequences, less than 25% of them seen once, and the ten largest clones take around 47%. Sequenced sample: blood. These receptors all stem from a woman aged 70-85 years with Graves' ophthalmopathy. CDR3s include the opening cysteine and the closing phenylalanine or tryptophan. D genes are given only for firm matches. Expanded clones get a size class; other rows say once, few or many, or leave the size out.

CASSVPRVPDTQYF	TGTGCCAGCAGCGTCCCCAGGGTTCCAGATACGCAGTATTTT	TRBV7-2	few	-	TRBJ2-3
CSASGQGASTEAFF	TGCAGTGCTAGCGGACAGGGGGCGAGCACTGAAGCTTTCTTT	TRBV20-1	many	TRBD1	TRBJ1-1
CATSDFNRKNNEQFF	TGTGCCACCAGTGATTTTAACAGGAAAAACAATGAGCAGTTCTTC	TRBV24-1	few	-	TRBJ2-1
CASSLRAPSGSTEQFF	TGTGCCAGCAGCCTTAGGGCGCCTAGCGGGAGTACTGAGCAGTTCTTC	TRBV6-1	-	TRBD2	TRBJ2-1
CSARVGSNTEAFF	TGCAGTGCTAGGGTTGGGTCGAACACTGAAGCTTTCTTT	TRBV20-1	-	-	TRBJ1-1
CASRDLVGEAFF	TGTGCCAGCAGGGATCTCGTCGGTGAAGCTTTCTTT	TRBV28	many	-	TRBJ1-1
CASSLEGTGAYNEQFF	TGTGCCAGCAGCCTAGAAGGGACAGGGGCATACAATGAGCAGTTCTTC	TRBV7-2	few	TRBD1	TRBJ2-1
CASTFLDRGNYGYTF	TGTGCCAGCACTTTTTTGGACAGGGGTAACTATGGCTACACCTTC	TRBV28	few	TRBD1	TRBJ1-2
CASSPLGGVGSNQPQHF	TGTGCCAGCAGCCCCTTAGGAGGGGTTGGAAGCAATCAGCCCCAGCATTTT	TRBV7-9	-	-	TRBJ1-5
CASSSPTGAYEQYF	TGTGCCAGCAGCTCCCCGACAGGGGCCTACGAGCAGTACTTC	TRBV28	many	TRBD1	TRBJ2-7
CASRDPASSGDTQYF	TGTGCCAGCAGGGACCCCGCCTCCAGCGGAGATACGCAGTATTTT	TRBV6-1	-	-	TRBJ2-3
CASTTLTSTDTQYF	TGTGCCAGCACCACTTTGACTAGCACAGATACGCAGTATTTT	TRBV6-2/TRBV6-3	-	-	TRBJ2-3
CATSDPRDIYGYTF	TGTGCCACCAGTGACCCCCGGGACATCTATGGCTACACCTTC	TRBV24-1	few	-	TRBJ1-2
CASSKSRGGRYQPQHF	TGTGCCAGCTCAAAATCACGTGGGGGGCGGTATCAGCCCCAGCATTTT	TRBV12-3/TRBV12-4	many	-	TRBJ1-5
CASGSGQGKGEQFF	TGCGCCAGCGGCTCGGGACAGGGTAAGGGGGAGCAGTTCTTC	TRBV5-1	few	TRBD1	TRBJ2-1
CASSQDRARNNYGYTF	TGTGCCAGCAGCCAAGATAGGGCCAGAAACAACTATGGCTACACCTTC	TRBV3-1	-	-	TRBJ1-2
CAISADMTFSFSPLHF	TGTGCCATCAGCGCCGACATGACATTTTCTTTTTCACCCCTCCACTTT	TRBV10-3	-	-	TRBJ1-6
CASKPPGQGAAGTQPQHF	TGTGCCAGCAAACCACCGGGACAGGGGGCCGCGGGCACTCAGCCCCAGCATTTT	TRBV28	-	TRBD1	TRBJ1-5
CASSPDLNQPQHF	TGTGCCAGCAGCCCGGACCTCAATCAGCCCCAGCATTTT	TRBV12-3/TRBV12-4	many	-	TRBJ1-5
CASSQPGKGSEAFF	TGTGCCAGCAGCCAGCCTGGGAAAGGTAGTGAAGCTTTCTTT	TRBV2	many	-	TRBJ1-1
CASSSVGLGKQYF	TGCGCCAGCAGCTCCGTCGGACTGGGGAAGCAGTATTTT	TRBV5-1	-	-	TRBJ2-3
CASSSGTTRAETQYF	TGTGCCAGCAGCTCCGGGACTACCCGGGCGGAGACCCAGTACTTC	TRBV5-4	few	TRBD2	TRBJ2-5
CASKLAGGTGELFF	TGTGCCAGTAAACTAGCGGGAGGCACCGGGGAGCTGTTTTTT	TRBV27	many	TRBD2	TRBJ2-2
CASRPGPYQPQHF	TGTGCCAGCAGACCTGGGCCGTATCAGCCCCAGCATTTT	TRBV27	-	-	TRBJ1-5
CASSSHLAGVVKTQYF	TGTGCCAGCAGCTCACACTTAGCGGGAGTAGTGAAGACCCAGTACTTC	TRBV11-2	few	TRBD2	TRBJ2-5
CASSLGPDYEQYF	TGTGCCAGCAGCTTAGGACCCGACTACGAGCAGTACTTC	TRBV7-8	many	-	TRBJ2-7